Listed here are 31 T cell receptor beta chains from one sample, sequenced in a study of vaccination and CD4 T cells after COVID-19. For these TCRs, the target antigens are not known. Oncomine TCR Beta short-read sequencing was applied to DNA from cultured CD4+ T cells. One entry per CDR3 protein, called by TCRdb with MiXCR from the PCR reads. The table records under 10,000 distinct CDR3 sequences, 56% of them present only once. The sample's treatment: roughly ten-day PBMC culture with coronavirus spike peptide pools or control peptides (ViraFEST assay). An unexposed donor provided the CD4+ T cells, which were collected before the COVID-19 pandemic (2011-2018). Sequences were obtained from CD4+ T cells from blood, cultured in vitro. These receptors were obtained from a human donor in good health.

This clonotype has a handful of counts. The junction departs from germline at one end; a sequencing error may be responsible. The chain joins TRBV7-9 to TRBJ2-5; D is possibly TRBD1 (6 bases). The CDR3 has 14 residues. Germline assignment: CDR1 SEHNR and CDR2 FQNEAQ (reference sequence). The CDR3 DNA reads TGTGCCAGCAGTTTAGACAGGCTCCAAGAGACCCAGTACTTC. Amino acid sequence: CASSLDRLQETQYF.

The rearrangement links TRBV24-1 to TRBJ2-2, with D possibly matching TRBD1 (6 bases). The germline V gene encodes CDR1 KGHDR and CDR2 SFDVKD. V lost 3 bases, J lost 4 bases, and 14 bases lay in between. The CDR3 length is 16 residues. The CDR3 coding sequence is TGTGCCACCAGTGATCGACAGGTCATGGGCACCGGGGAGCTGTTTTTT. This sequence encodes CATSDRQVMGTGELFF.

The chain combines TRBV6-1 with TRBJ1-5, with no clear D. Germline-derived CDR1 and CDR2 are MNHNS and SASEGT. V was pared by 2 bases and J by 0 bases, with 8 bases between. This CDR3 region has 15 residues. CDR3 residues: CASSEMGNSNQPQHF. The CDR3 bases are TGTGCCAGCAGTGAAATGGGGAATAGCAATCAGCCCCAGCATTTT.

This chain connects TRBV6-5 to TRBJ1-2, with 8 nucleotides matching TRBD1. Germline trimming cut 1 base from V and 0 bases from J; bases unmatched to any gene: 1. Germline V CDR1 and CDR2: MNHEY, SVGAGI. The CDR3 is 15 amino acids. The CDR3 spells CASSYLQGANYGYTF. Written as DNA, the CDR3 is TGTGCCAGCAGTTACTTACAGGGGGCTAACTATGGCTACACCTTC.

CDR3 DNA sequence: TGTGCCAGCTCACCTAGGCAGGGGGTTGACTATGGCTACACCTTC. Amino acid sequence: CASSPRQGVDYGYTF. The chain joins TRBV18 to TRBJ1-2; 7 bases are a match to TRBD1. J gave up 3 bases and V 3 bases, and 7 bases lay outside the gene matches. The length of the CDR3 is 15 residues. The germline gives CDR1 KGHSH, CDR2 LQKENI.

J is TRBJ2-3 and V is TRBV6-1, with 8 positions matching TRBD1. The CDR3 length is 14 residues. V shed 9 bases and J 1 base; nucleotides not matched to a gene: 6. CDR1 and CDR2 (germline): MNHNS, SASEGT. The CDR3 coding sequence is TGTGCCAGTTCGGACAGGGCGGGCACAGATACGCAGTATTTT. It translates to CASSDRAGTDTQYF.

The rearrangement joins TRBV27 to TRBJ1-2; perhaps TRBD1 as D (5 bases). Germline assignment: CDR1 MNHEY and CDR2 SMNVEV (reference sequence). Trimming took 6 bases from V and 4 from J, leaving 21 bases between them. The CDR3 runs 16 residues. The CDR3 DNA reads as TGTGCCAGCAGATCCGGGGCCGCCGCCAGTTTCTATGGCTACACCTTC. Translated: CASRSGAAASFYGYTF.

V usage is TRBV15 and J usage is TRBJ1-5; D ambiguous. Per germline, CDR1 LNHNV and CDR2 YYDKDF (reference sequence). The V end lost 5 bases, the J end lost 2 bases, and 10 bases lay between the germline ends. This CDR3 is 14 amino acids long. CDR3 region: CATSYRRGNQPQHF. The DNA for the CDR3 is TGTGCCACCAGCTACCGCCGGGGCAATCAGCCCCAGCATTTT.

This chain links TRBV19 with TRBJ1-5; 9 nucleotides align to TRBD1. In germline, CDR1 is LNHDA, CDR2 SQIVND (reference sequence). V was clipped by 5 bases and J by 7 bases; unmatched bases: 6. This CDR3 spans 14 amino acids. The CDR3: CASSQRDRAQPQHF. CDR3 coding DNA: TGTGCCAGTAGTCAAAGGGACAGGGCCCAGCCCCAGCATTTT.

The chain joins TRBV7-2 to TRBJ2-3, with 10 bases lining up with TRBD2. The CDR3 has 17 residues. The junction had 10 bases not matched to a gene; V was cut back by 6 bases and J by 1 base. CDR1 is SGHTA, CDR2 FQGNSA, per germline. CDR3 nucleotides: TGTGCCAGCAGTAAAATTCTAGCGGGAGTTGGCACAGATACGCAGTATTTT. It yields the protein CASSKILAGVGTDTQYF.

CDR3 nucleotide sequence: TGTGCCAGCAGTTACCAAACTCCACCGGGGGAGACCCAGTACTTC. Its translation: CASSYQTPPGETQYF. V is TRBV6-5 and J is TRBJ2-5; D may be TRBD2 (5 bases). The CDR3 spans 15 residues. V was trimmed by 2 bases and J by 5 bases, leaving 15 bases between them. The germline V gene encodes CDR1 MNHEY and CDR2 SVGAGI.

The chain links TRBV6-1 to TRBJ2-7, with 12 bases aligning to TRBD2. The CDR3 has 14 amino acids. Trimming at V came to 6 bases and at J to 5 bases, leaving 5 bases not matched to a gene. CDR1 is MNHNS, CDR2 SASEGT, per germline. CDR3 amino acids: CASRPRLAGDEQYF. The CDR3 DNA follows: TGTGCCAGCAGGCCTAGACTAGCGGGAGACGAGCAGTACTTC.

The chain is built from TRBV29-1 and TRBJ1-1; unclear D gene. The CDR3 is 12 amino acids. The V end lost 0 bases, the J end lost 5 bases, and 7 bases lay between the germline ends. Germline CDR1 reads SQVTM; CDR2 reads ANQGSEA. CDR3 protein: CSVEDSWTEAFF. DNA for the CDR3: TGCAGCGTTGAAGATTCGTGGACTGAAGCTTTCTTT. Based on the CDR3 plus reference TRBV29-1 and TRBJ1-1, the full variable domain is SAVISQKPSRDICQRGTSLTIQCQVDSQVTMMFWYRQQPGQSLTLIATANQGSEATYESGFVIDKFPISRPNLTFSTLTVSNMSPEDSSIYLCSVEDSWTEAFFGQGTRLTVV.

This clonotype has only a few counts. V and J are TRBV15 and TRBJ2-7; 8 bases map to TRBD2. Germline V gene sequence: CDR1 LNHNV, CDR2 YYDKDF (reference sequence). This CDR3 contains 13 residues. After removal of 4 bases from V and 6 bases from J, the junction contained 5 bases not matched to a gene. DNA of the CDR3: TGTGCCACCAGCACCGCGGGAGGAGGCGAGCAGTACTTC. The encoded protein is CATSTAGGGEQYF.

For this clonotype: At one boundary the junction diverges from the germline segment, which might be a read error. V usage is TRBV5-3 and J usage is TRBJ2-7; no clear D gene. TRBV5-3 is assigned to the ORF class and has an uncertain function. CDR3 length equals 12 residues. Here the CDR3 reads CASSYISYEQYF. CDR3 in DNA: TGTGCCAGCAGCTATATCTCCTACGAGCAGTACTTC.

The rearrangement uses TRBV7-2 and TRBJ1-2; possibly TRBD1 for D (6 bases). Germline values: CDR1 SGHTA, CDR2 FQGNSA. There are 17 residues in the CDR3. Trimming left V 5 bases short and J 2 bases short, with 21 bases between. As DNA, the CDR3 is TGTGCCAGCAGCGGCAGGGGCTCCCTTTCATCAAACTATGGCTACACCTTC. Encoded protein: CASSGRGSLSSNYGYTF.

The chain links TRBV15 to TRBJ1-2; D may be TRBD1 (6 bases). CDR3 size: 14 residues. Germline CDR1 LNHNV, CDR2 YYDKDF (reference sequence). V shed 6 bases and J shed 8 bases, with 19 bases lying between them. In DNA, the CDR3 is TGTGCCACCAGGCGGGGGGCGGAAGTGGAGGGCTACACCTTC. Amino acids: CATRRGAEVEGYTF. The complete variable domain, with remaining parts taken from reference TRBV15 and TRBJ1-2, reads DAMVIQNPRYQVTQFGKPVTLSCSQTLNHNVMYWYQQKSSQAPKLLFHYYDKDFNNEADTPDNFQSRRPNTSFCFLDIRSPGLGDTAMYLCATRRGAEVEGYTFGSGTRLTVV.

This chain uses TRBV7-2 with TRBJ1-5; a possible D gene is TRBD1 (5 bases). The CDR3 has 15 amino acids. CDR1 and CDR2 (germline): SGHTA, FQGNSA. The ends were cut back, 5 bases at V and 5 bases at J, with 16 bases in the middle. The CDR3 spells CASSLGDRLHQPQHF. CDR3 nucleotides: TGTGCCAGCAGCCTTGGGGACCGTCTTCATCAGCCCCAGCATTTT. The full variable domain, rest sourced from reference TRBV7-2 and TRBJ1-5, is GAGVSQSPSNKVTEKGKDVELRCDPISGHTALYWYRQSLGQGLEFLIYFQGNSAPDKSGLPSDRFSAERTGGSVSTLTIQRTQQEDSAVYLCASSLGDRLHQPQHFGDGTRLSIL.

The rearrangement uses TRBV7-2 and TRBJ1-5, with unresolved D. The CDR3 is made up of 14 amino acids. Germline CDR1 SGHTA, CDR2 FQGNSA. V was pared by 0 bases and J by 3 bases, with 6 bases between. The CDR3 bases are TGTGCCAGCAGCTTAGCAGGGTTCAATCAGCCCCAGCATTTT. Its protein is CASSLAGFNQPQHF.

This clonotype was counted only a few times. This chain links TRBV7-9 with TRBJ1-6, with D possibly matching TRBD1 (6 bases). The CDR3 spans 16 residues. The germline CDR1 and CDR2 sequences are SEHNR and FQNEAQ (reference sequence). Trimming took off 0 bases at V and 13 bases at J, with 19 bases between the two ends. CDR3 in amino acids: CASSLAGAAIHQPLHF. The CDR3 DNA reads TGTGCCAGCAGCTTAGCGGGGGCAGCAATCCACCAGCCCCTCCACTTT.

This clonotype occurred a few times. This chain uses TRBV4-3 with TRBJ1-1, with a weak D call TRBD1 (6 bases). Between the trimmed V and J ends, which lost 3 bases and 0 bases, there was a span of 11 bases. The CDR3 runs to 15 residues. Germline V gene sequence: CDR1 LGHNA, CDR2 YSLEER. The CDR3 here is CASSQGGGVNTEAFF. The CDR3 DNA sequence: TGCGCCAGCAGCCAGGGAGGGGGAGTGAACACTGAAGCTTTCTTT.

The genes are TRBV6-2 or TRBV6-3 and TRBJ2-7, with 12 bases fitting TRBD2. Germline V gene sequence: CDR1 MNHEY, CDR2 SVGEGT. V lost 0 bases, J lost 6 bases, and 3 bases stayed unmatched. This CDR3 spans 15 amino acids. The CDR3 here is CASSYSTSGSREQYF. The CDR3 DNA follows: TGTGCCAGCAGTTACTCGACTAGCGGGAGCCGCGAGCAGTACTTC.

The chain carries TRBV6-2 or TRBV6-3 and TRBJ1-1; no definite D call. The V end lost 1 base, the J end lost 1 base, and 4 bases lay between the germline ends. Germline loops: CDR1 MNHEY, CDR2 SVGEGT. The CDR3 loop spans 13 amino acids. The CDR3 protein is CASSYWGNTEAFF. DNA for the CDR3: TGTGCCAGCAGTTACTGGGGGAACACTGAAGCTTTCTTT.

In this sample, this clonotype turned up a few times. The rearrangement uses TRBV6-2 or TRBV6-3 and TRBJ1-6; a weak D match, TRBD1 (6 bases). The V and J ends lost 6 bases and 9 bases respectively, with 12 bases between them. This CDR3 comprises 13 residues. Germline V gene sequence: CDR1 MNHEY, CDR2 SVGEGT. DNA for the CDR3: TGTGCCAGCAGACAGGGAGGGTCTTCACCCCTCCACTTT. It translates to CASRQGGSSPLHF.

The J gene is TRBJ1-1, the V gene TRBV19; 7 bases line up with TRBD1. Germline V gene lookup returns CDR1 LNHDA and CDR2 SQIVND (reference sequence). J was trimmed by 6 bases and V by 4 bases; bases with no gene match: 5. The CDR3 sequence is 13 residues long. This chain's CDR3 is CASSSTGEAEAFF. The CDR3 coding sequence is TGTGCCAGTAGTAGCACAGGGGAGGCTGAAGCTTTCTTT.

The chain couples TRBV20-1 to TRBJ2-7; D remains ambiguous. This CDR3 contains 14 residues. V lost 2 bases and J lost 0, with 11 bases in between. CDR1 is DFQATT, CDR2 SNEGSKA, per germline (reference sequence). The CDR3 DNA is TGCAGTGCTAGAATATTAGACGGCTCCTACGAGCAGTACTTC. Its translation: CSARILDGSYEQYF.

V and J are TRBV7-2 and TRBJ2-4; 7 nucleotides match TRBD1. CDR1 and CDR2 (germline): SGHTA, FQGNSA. With V trimmed by 4 bases and J by 6 bases, 9 bases remained unmatched. CDR3 length: 15 residues. CDR3 region: CASSSTKQGLNIQYF. Written as DNA, the CDR3 is TGTGCCAGCAGCTCGACGAAACAGGGGCTAAACATTCAGTACTTC. The full variable domain, in which reference TRBV7-2 and TRBJ2-4 provide the parts outside the CDR3, is GAGVSQSPSNKVTEKGKDVELRCDPISGHTALYWYRQSLGQGLEFLIYFQGNSAPDKSGLPSDRFSAERTGGSVSTLTIQRTQQEDSAVYLCASSSTKQGLNIQYFGAGTRLSVL.

The chain has TRBV20-1 and TRBJ2-3; D not resolved. The length of the CDR3 is 15 residues. With 6 bases removed from V and 0 bases from J, the gap between germline ends came to 16 bases. The germline gives CDR1 DFQATT, CDR2 SNEGSKA (reference sequence). The CDR3 loop reads CSAQLGSSSTDTQYF. The CDR3 DNA reads TGCAGTGCCCAACTGGGATCCTCTAGCACAGATACGCAGTATTTT.

The chain employs TRBV12-3 or TRBV12-4 and TRBJ2-7; no reliable D call. The CDR3 is 12 residues long. The V gene lost 5 bases and the J gene lost 3 bases, with 8 bases spanning the gap. The CDR3 bases are TGTGCCAGCAGTGGAAGTTTCTACGAGCAGTACTTC. Protein sequence: CASSGSFYEQYF.

This clonotype was found a few times. In DNA form, the CDR3 reads TGCAGTGCTAGATCGGACAGGGATAATTCACCCCTCCACTTT. It yields the protein CSARSDRDNSPLHF. The V gene is TRBV20-1, the J gene TRBJ1-6; 8 bases agree with TRBD1. There are 14 residues in the CDR3. The V gene's germline CDR1 is DFQATT and CDR2 SNEGSKA (reference sequence). The V gene end was trimmed by 2 bases and the J gene end by 5 bases; junction bases not matched to a gene: 2.

V is TRBV12-3 or TRBV12-4 and J is TRBJ2-2, with D possibly being TRBD1 (5 bases). Trimming shortened V by 5 bases and J by 6 bases, and 7 bases separated the two germline ends. The CDR3 loop spans 12 amino acids. The CDR3, as DNA: TGTGCCAGCAGTCAGGGTTCCGGGGAGCTGTTTTTT. Its protein product is CASSQGSGELFF.